These 26 T cell receptor beta chains were all obtained from the same sample, sequenced in a study of T-cell memory formation after mild COVID-19. MiXCR, run by TCRdb on the 5' RACE reads, gives a single entry per CDR3 protein. The sample records fewer than 350,000 distinct CDR3 sequences, about a sixth being singletons. Material: PBMCs or a T cell subset sorted from them (not recorded which). Every receptor here comes from a man aged 18 to 29 who had mild COVID-19 (a few samples of this study predate the infection). Cell type and time point are not known.

The J gene is TRBJ1-2, the V gene TRBV7-6; D not resolved. Trimming removed 1 base from V and 2 bases from J, with 8 bases in between. CDR3 length: 14 amino acids. CDR1 and CDR2 (germline): SGHVS, FNYEAQ. CDR3 nucleotides: TGTGCCAGCAGCTTAGACCAGTTAAACTATGGCTACACCTTC. It is translated as CASSLDQLNYGYTF.

This clonotype was observed a handful of times. The chain recombines TRBV6-5 with TRBJ1-6; D is unclear. V lost 2 bases, J lost 3 bases, and 8 bases lay in between. The germline CDR1 and CDR2 sequences are MNHEY and SVGAGI. This CDR3 comprises 15 residues. Here the CDR3 reads CASSYSQDYNSPLHF. CDR3 nucleotide sequence: TGTGCCAGCAGTTACAGCCAGGACTATAATTCACCCCTCCACTTT.

The gene calls are TRBV19 and TRBJ1-1; TRBD1 agrees at 8 bases. Unmatched junction bases numbered 9, after V lost 6 bases and J lost 0 bases. This CDR3 has 16 residues. Germline V lookup: CDR1 LNHDA, CDR2 SQIVND (reference sequence). In DNA, the CDR3 is TGTGCCAGTAGCCGCACCGACAGGGGAATGAACACTGAAGCTTTCTTT. Protein sequence: CASSRTDRGMNTEAFF.

This clonotype was observed many times. The V gene is TRBV7-2, the J gene TRBJ2-3; the D gene is possibly TRBD2 (6 bases). V was cut by 4 bases and J by 0 bases, with 8 bases left in between. This CDR3 is 14 amino acids long. Germline V lookup: CDR1 SGHTA, CDR2 FQGNSA. The DNA for the CDR3 is TGTGCCAGCAGCTCGCGGGGTAGCACAGATACGCAGTATTTT. Protein: CASSSRGSTDTQYF.

The rearrangement joins TRBV13 to TRBJ2-7; D gene ambiguous. Germline values: CDR1 PRHDT, CDR2 FYEKMQ (reference sequence). This CDR3 spans 20 amino acids. The V end lost 5 bases, the J end lost 0 bases, and 29 bases lay between the germline ends. CDR3 DNA: TGTGCCAGCAGCGCACCGAACGTCGCGCACCGGAACGACCTCTCCTACGAGCAGTACTTC. Translated: CASSAPNVAHRNDLSYEQYF.

This clonotype was seen a few times. The chain is built from TRBV20-1 and TRBJ1-5; tentatively, D is TRBD1 (5 bases). CDR1 is DFQATT, CDR2 SNEGSKA, per germline (reference sequence). The germline V and J ends were trimmed by 5 bases and 5 bases, with 19 bases remaining between them. This CDR3 comprises 15 residues. The CDR3 region is CSASPRGREDQPQHF. CDR3 nucleotide sequence: TGCAGTGCTTCCCCCCGGGGCAGGGAGGATCAGCCCCAGCATTTT.

This clonotype has only a few counts. V and J are TRBV7-9 and TRBJ2-1; 14 nucleotides agree with TRBD2. V lost 5 bases to trimming and J lost 2 bases; unmatched junction nucleotides: 8. CDR1 SEHNR and CDR2 FQNEAQ come from the germline V gene (reference sequence). The length of the CDR3 is 18 residues. The CDR3 DNA is TGTGCCAGCAGCCTCGGACTAGCGGGGGGCCCGCCCTACAATGAGCAGTTCTTC. Amino acids: CASSLGLAGGPPYNEQFF.

This clonotype has only a few counts. CDR3 bases: TGTGCCAGCATCTTGACAGGGGGGTACCTTTCACCCCTCCACTTT. It yields the protein CASILTGGYLSPLHF. The chain uses TRBV7-2 and TRBJ1-6, with TRBD1 matching over 9 bases. V dropped 7 bases and J dropped 9; count of bases not matched to a gene: 10. The CDR3 has 15 residues. Germline lookup yields CDR1 SGHTA and CDR2 FQGNSA.

This clonotype has ten or more counts. The V call is TRBV19, the J call TRBJ2-3; perhaps TRBD1 as D (6 bases). CDR1 is LNHDA and CDR2 is SQIVND in the germline V gene (reference sequence). The CDR3 spans 14 residues. The ends were cut back, 5 bases at V and 6 bases at J, with 15 bases in the middle. In DNA, the CDR3 is TGTGCCAGTAGTTCAGACAGGCGGAGGGATACGCAGTATTTT. Amino acid sequence: CASSSDRRRDTQYF.

This clonotype was detected only a few times. The chain couples TRBV19 to TRBJ2-4; D could derive from TRBD1 or TRBD2 (5 bases each). The CDR3 has 14 amino acids. The V and J ends lost 6 bases and 7 bases respectively, with 16 bases between them. Germline V gives CDR1 LNHDA, CDR2 SQIVND (reference sequence). The CDR3 DNA is TGTGCCAGTAGCTTGAGCCTGGGACGGAACATTCAGTACTTC. Translated, it gives CASSLSLGRNIQYF. Drawing the rest from reference TRBV19 and TRBJ2-4, the complete variable domain is DGGITQSPKYLFRKEGQNVTLSCEQNLNHDAMYWYRQDPGQGLRLIYYSQIVNDFQKGDIAEGYSVSREKKESFPLTVTSAQKNPTAFYLCASSLSLGRNIQYFGAGTRLSVL.

The V and J genes are TRBV7-9 and TRBJ1-1, with D perhaps TRBD1 (6 bases). V lost 5 bases to trimming and J lost 1 base, with 14 bases between them. This CDR3 is built from 15 residues. CDR1 and CDR2 from the germline V gene are SEHNR and FQNEAQ (reference sequence). The CDR3 DNA reads TGTGCCAGCAGCCCCTTGGGGGGGGCGAACACTGAAGCTTTCTTT. It is translated as CASSPLGGANTEAFF.

This clonotype was seen a few times. The chain has TRBV11-1 and TRBJ1-4, with no clear D. From germline, CDR1 is SGHAT and CDR2 FQDESV (reference sequence). The CDR3 is 14 amino acids. Trimming pared 1 base from V and 8 bases from J, leaving 11 bases between. The CDR3 DNA follows: TGTGCCAGCAGCTTAGGAGGACCAAGCGAAAAACTGTTTTTT. Residues: CASSLGGPSEKLFF.

V and J are TRBV12-5 and TRBJ2-3; D unresolved. CDR3 length: 11 residues. V shed 8 bases and J shed 5 bases, with 8 bases lying between them. Per germline, CDR1 LGHNT and CDR2 FRNRAP. The DNA for the CDR3 is TGTGCTAGTCAGGTCCGAGATACGCAGTATTTT. As protein: CASQVRDTQYF.

This clonotype has more than one count but fewer than ten. The J gene is TRBJ2-7, the V gene TRBV20-1; TRBD2 agrees at 10 bases. V trimming: 2 bases; J trimming: 0 bases; junction bases outside the gene matches: 4. CDR3 length equals 15 residues. Germline V gives CDR1 DFQATT, CDR2 SNEGSKA (reference sequence). The CDR3 bases are TGCAGTGCTAGACCGCTAGCGGGGGTCTCCTACGAGCAGTACGTC. Translating gives CSARPLAGVSYEQYV.

This clonotype was picked up a small number of times. The chain has TRBV5-4 and TRBJ2-2; unclear D gene. The CDR3 spans 12 residues. V dropped 2 bases and J dropped 8 bases, with 7 bases sitting between them. Per germline, CDR1 SGHNT and CDR2 YYREEE (reference sequence). The chain's CDR3 is CASSFGDGELFF. In DNA, the CDR3 is TGTGCCAGCAGCTTTGGGGATGGGGAGCTGTTTTTT.

The V gene is TRBV7-6, the J gene TRBJ2-5; possibly TRBD1 for D (6 bases). Germline loops: CDR1 SGHVS, CDR2 FNYEAQ. There are 16 residues in the CDR3. Trimming cost V 5 bases and J 0 bases, with 16 bases left between them. CDR3: CASSARQDRYQETQYF. CDR3 DNA sequence: TGTGCCAGCAGCGCCCGACAGGACCGGTACCAAGAGACCCAGTACTTC.

The chain joins TRBV5-6 to TRBJ2-3; D remains ambiguous. The CDR3 is made up of 15 amino acids. The ends were cut back, 0 bases at V and 7 bases at J, with 15 bases in the middle. CDR1 and CDR2 (germline): SGHDT, YYEEEE. The CDR3 bases are TGTGCCAGCAGCTTGGGTGTCAGCTTCGTGCATACGCAGTATTTT. This codes for CASSLGVSFVHTQYF. The whole variable domain, remainder taken from reference TRBV5-6 and TRBJ2-3, is DAGVTQSPTHLIKTRGQQVTLRCSPKSGHDTVSWYQQALGQGPQFIFQYYEEEERQRGNFPDRFSGHQFPNYSSELNVNALLLGDSALYLCASSLGVSFVHTQYFGPGTRLTVL.

The table lists this clonotype with a few counts. V is TRBV5-5 and J is TRBJ2-7; D is ambiguous. V shed 1 base and J shed 5 bases, with 7 bases lying between them. The V gene's germline CDR1 is SGHKS and CDR2 YYEKEE (reference sequence). CDR3 length equals 12 residues. Written as DNA, the CDR3 is TGTGCCAGCAGCTTGCAAAGGGACGAGCAGTACTTC. Encoded protein: CASSLQRDEQYF.

This clonotype came up many times. The chain employs TRBV7-6 and TRBJ2-1; 7 bases are a match to TRBD2. V was clipped by 6 bases and J by 5 bases; unmatched bases: 4. Germline CDR1 and CDR2: SGHVS and FNYEAQ. The CDR3 is 13 residues long. CDR3 sequence (DNA): TGTGCCAGCAGGGGGACTAAAAACAATGAGCAGTTCTTC. It yields the protein CASRGTKNNEQFF.

The V and J genes are TRBV12-3 or TRBV12-4 and TRBJ1-1; D is uncertain. V gave up 6 bases and J gave up 0 bases, with 14 bases separating them. The CDR3 sequence is 15 residues long. The CDR3 loop is CASRETLHMNTEAFF. The CDR3, as DNA: TGTGCCAGCAGGGAGACTCTACATATGAACACTGAAGCTTTCTTT.

This clonotype was seen a few times. The V and J genes are TRBV10-3 and TRBJ2-5, with D tentatively TRBD1 (6 bases). The ends were cut back, 0 bases at V and 3 bases at J, with 8 bases in the middle. CDR1 ENHRY and CDR2 SYGVKD come from the germline V gene. This CDR3 region has 14 residues. The CDR3, as DNA: TGTGCCATCAGTGAGTCGACAGGCAAAGAGACCCAGTACTTC. This gives the protein CAISESTGKETQYF.

There are many counts of this clonotype. The chain uses TRBV7-2 and TRBJ1-5, with TRBD1 matching 7 bases. Germline trimming cut 5 bases from V and 5 bases from J; bases unmatched to any gene: 3. This CDR3 region has 13 residues. CDR1 is SGHTA and CDR2 is FQGNSA in the germline V gene. The CDR3 DNA reads TGTGCCAGCAGCATTCAGGGGGATCAGCCCCAGCATTTT. Amino acid sequence: CASSIQGDQPQHF. The entire variable domain, with the rest obtained from reference TRBV7-2 and TRBJ1-5, is as follows: GAGVSQSPSNKVTEKGKDVELRCDPISGHTALYWYRQSLGQGLEFLIYFQGNSAPDKSGLPSDRFSAERTGGSVSTLTIQRTQQEDSAVYLCASSIQGDQPQHFGDGTRLSIL.

This clonotype was detected a few times. V is TRBV11-1 and J is TRBJ2-2; maybe TRBD2 (5 bases). Trimming stripped 1 base from V and 10 bases from J, with 19 bases between. Germline V lookup: CDR1 SGHAT, CDR2 FQDESV (reference sequence). This CDR3 spans 16 amino acids. The CDR3 reads CASSLVASTPLVELFF. The CDR3 DNA reads as TGTGCCAGCAGCTTAGTGGCTAGCACTCCACTAGTGGAGCTGTTTTTT.

This sequence joins TRBV5-1 and TRBJ1-2; D gene ambiguous. V was shortened by 0 bases and J by 8 bases, with 14 bases between the two germline ends. This CDR3 spans 14 amino acids. The germline V gene encodes CDR1 SGHRS and CDR2 YFSETQ. The CDR3 loop is CASSLEVPTGGYTF. Here the CDR3 DNA reads TGCGCCAGCAGCTTGGAAGTGCCCACCGGGGGCTACACCTTC.

This rearrangement joins TRBV6-5 to TRBJ2-3; no clear D gene. Germline V CDR1 and CDR2: MNHEY, SVGAGI. Trimming pared 0 bases from V and 4 bases from J, leaving 8 bases between. The CDR3 loop spans 14 amino acids. CDR3 sequence reads: CASSYSQQADTQYF. The CDR3 DNA reads TGTGCCAGCAGTTACTCTCAGCAGGCAGATACGCAGTATTTT.

This chain connects TRBV30 to TRBJ1-1; D is undetermined. The germline V and J ends were trimmed by 3 bases and 1 base, with 3 bases remaining between them. This CDR3 spans 11 amino acids. The germline CDR1 and CDR2 sequences are GTSNPN and SVGIG (reference sequence). The CDR3 loop is CAWSRNTEAFF. DNA of the CDR3: TGTGCCTGGAGCAGGAACACTGAAGCTTTCTTT.